What follows are 14 T cell receptor beta chains derived from one specimen sequenced in a study of chemoradiotherapy in HPV16-positive cancers. Libraries were prepared by immunoSEQ multiplex PCR; TCRdb keeps only in-frame clonotypes and omits some of them. The table shows 2,500 or so clones, with about 85% occurring only once. The input for sequencing was tumor tissue, taken from a patient who underwent chemoradiotherapy. The receptors stem from a human donor with HPV-associated anogenital cancer.

CDR3 in amino acids: CASSWRQGNNSPLHF. CDR3 bases: TGTGCCAGCAGTTGGCGACAGGGAAATAATTCACCCCTCCACTTT. This chain connects TRBV27 to TRBJ1-6; 7 bases align to TRBD1. Germline-derived CDR1 and CDR2 are MNHEY and SMNVEV (reference sequence). This CDR3 is 15 amino acids long. Losses at the gene ends were 4 bases for V and 5 bases for J; bases not matched to a gene: 5.

The chain combines TRBV5-6 with TRBJ2-1; tentatively, D is TRBD1 (5 bases). This CDR3 has 14 residues. The germline V gene has CDR1 SGHDT and CDR2 YYEEEE. Trimming stripped 1 base from V and 3 bases from J, with 8 bases between. Here the CDR3 reads CASSLQGYYNEQFF. CDR3 nucleotides: TGTGCCAGCAGCTTGCAGGGCTACTACAATGAGCAGTTCTTC.

The chain employs TRBV19 and TRBJ2-1, with D possibly being TRBD2 (6 bases). The CDR3 extends over 13 amino acids. V shed 7 bases and J shed 13 bases, with 20 bases lying between them. CDR1 is LNHDA, CDR2 SQIVND, per germline (reference sequence). Here the CDR3 DNA reads TGTGCCAGTAAATATAGCGGAACCCCAGGTCAGTTCTTC. Protein sequence: CASKYSGTPGQFF.

A single count supports this clone. Written as DNA, the CDR3 is TGTGCCAGCAGTTACAGGGGGCAGGGCACTGAGCAGTTCTTC. Its protein is CASSYRGQGTEQFF. The chain links TRBV6-5 to TRBJ2-1; 7 positions match TRBD1. The germline gives CDR1 MNHEY, CDR2 SVGAGI. J lost 9 bases, V lost 2 bases, and 7 bases had no gene match. The CDR3 totals 14 residues.

This chain uses TRBV5-4 with TRBJ2-5, with 7 nucleotides matching TRBD2. Trimming cost V 0 bases and J 2 bases; bases outside gene matches: 4. The germline V gene has CDR1 SGHNT and CDR2 YYREEE (reference sequence). The CDR3 is 15 residues long. CDR3 bases: TGTGCCAGCAGCTTGGATCTAGCGGATCAAGAGACCCAGTACTTC. Translation gives CASSLDLADQETQYF.

In this sample, this clone turned up once. V and J are TRBV21-1 and TRBJ2-3. TRBV21-1 is shown as a pseudogene. This CDR3 comprises 16 residues. As DNA, the CDR3 is TGTGCCAGCGCTCCATCGGGCAGGTCCGTCACAGATACGCAGTATTTT. It yields the protein CASAPSGRSVTDTQYF.

J is TRBJ1-4 and V is TRBV25-1, with TRBD1 matching 7 bases. The V gene's germline CDR1 is MGHDK and CDR2 SYGVNS. The CDR3 runs to 16 residues. After removal of 5 bases from V and 5 bases from J, the junction contained 11 bases not matched to a gene. This CDR3 is CASSKHQGGVNEKLFF. The CDR3 DNA reads TGTGCCAGCAGTAAACACCAAGGGGGCGTAAATGAAAAACTGTTTTTT.

This clone turned up a few times. The chain carries TRBV7-8 and TRBJ2-5; 7 nucleotides match TRBD2. V was pared by 5 bases and J by 5 bases, with 11 bases of the junction left unmatched. Germline values: CDR1 SGHVS, CDR2 FQNEAQ. This CDR3 contains 15 residues. In nucleotides, the CDR3 is TGTGCCAGCAGCACAAGGGGAGGGCCTTATGAGACCCAGTACTTC. Protein: CASSTRGGPYETQYF. Variable domain in full (rest from reference TRBV7-8 and TRBJ2-5): GAGVSQSPRYKVAKRGQDVALRCDPISGHVSLFWYQQALGQGPEFLTYFQNEAQLDKSGLPSDRFFAERPEGSVSTLKIQRTQQEDSAVYLCASSTRGGPYETQYFGPGTRLLVL.

The genes are TRBV10-1 and TRBJ2-6; the D gene is possibly TRBD2 (5 bases). Germline values: CDR1 WNHNN, CDR2 SYGVQD (reference sequence). With 5 bases removed from V and 5 bases from J, the gap between germline ends came to 22 bases. This CDR3 region has 18 residues. Written as DNA, the CDR3 is TGCGCCAGCAGTTTCCGACTAATCGCACAAAGTCGGGCCAACGTCCTGACTTTC. Translation: CASSFRLIAQSRANVLTF.

Here the CDR3 DNA reads TGCGCCCTACTGGGGGGGGCCGCCTACGAGCAGTACGTC. Encoded protein: CALLGGAAYEQYV. V gene TRBV5-1 combines with J gene TRBJ2-7, with a possible D match to TRBD2 (7 bases). The germline gives CDR1 SGHRS, CDR2 YFSETQ. The length of the CDR3 is 13 residues. Trimming took 10 bases from V and 2 from J, leaving 16 bases between them.

This clone has a handful of counts. The J gene is TRBJ1-1, the V gene TRBV2; 8 nucleotides line up with TRBD1. This CDR3 comprises 13 residues. Germline V gene data show CDR1 as SNHLY and CDR2 as FYNNEI. The ends lost 4 bases at V and 3 bases at J; junction bases unmatched: 1. The CDR3 region has the DNA TGTGCCAGCAGTGTACAGGGGGACACTGAAGCTTTCTTT. It codes for CASSVQGDTEAFF.

The chain combines TRBV4-1 with TRBJ1-2; no clear D. Germline V CDR1 and CDR2: MGHRA, YSYEKL. This CDR3 has 13 residues. Trimming stripped 0 bases from V and 4 bases from J, with 6 bases between. This chain's CDR3 is CASSQDPGYGYTF. The CDR3 nucleotides are TGCGCCAGCAGCCAAGATCCAGGCTATGGCTACACCTTC.

This sequence joins TRBV30 and TRBJ1-5, with D tentatively TRBD1 (6 bases). CDR1 and CDR2 from the germline V gene are GTSNPN and SVGIG (reference sequence). Deletions cut 1 base from V and 3 bases from J, with 16 bases between. The CDR3 runs 16 residues. In DNA, the CDR3 is TGTGCCTGGAGTGCCCCCGCGGGGGGGCACAATCAGCCCCAGCATTTT. It is translated as CAWSAPAGGHNQPQHF.

V usage is TRBV18 and J usage is TRBJ2-1; unclear D gene. The CDR3 covers 16 residues. CDR1 is KGHSH, CDR2 LQKENI, per germline. With 5 bases removed from V and 6 bases from J, the gap between germline ends came to 20 bases. Written as DNA, the CDR3 is TGTGCCAGCTCAGGTCTGTTCCCGACGTACGGCAATGAGCAGTTCTTC. The encoded protein is CASSGLFPTYGNEQFF.